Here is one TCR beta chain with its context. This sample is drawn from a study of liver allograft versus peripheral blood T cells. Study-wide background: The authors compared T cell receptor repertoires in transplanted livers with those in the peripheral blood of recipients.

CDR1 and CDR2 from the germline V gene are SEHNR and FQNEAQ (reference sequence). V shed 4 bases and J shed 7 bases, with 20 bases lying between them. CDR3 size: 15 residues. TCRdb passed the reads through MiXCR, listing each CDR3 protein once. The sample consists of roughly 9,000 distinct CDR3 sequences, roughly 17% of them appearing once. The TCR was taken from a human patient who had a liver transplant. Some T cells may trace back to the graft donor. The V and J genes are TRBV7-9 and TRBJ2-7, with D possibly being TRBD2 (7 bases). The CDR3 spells CASSSRGAPRREQYF. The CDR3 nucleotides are TGTGCCAGCAGCTCCCGGGGGGCCCCGCGACGAGAGCAGTACTTC.